The 13 T cell receptor beta chains given below trace back to one sample, sequenced in a study of blood T cell repertoires in COVID-19. TCRdb keeps only in-frame clones here, not all; method: immunoSEQ multiplex PCR. The table includes 200,000 to 300,000 clones, approximately 92% detected once. The specimen sequenced was peripheral blood. These receptors were taken from a person aged 18 to 29 with COVID-19, enrolled during active disease.

This rearrangement joins TRBV19 to TRBJ1-2; 7 bases match TRBD1. Germline lookup yields CDR1 LNHDA and CDR2 SQIVND (reference sequence). V was pared by 5 bases and J by 0 bases, with 6 bases of the junction left unmatched. The CDR3 has 15 amino acids. The CDR3 spells CASSGGTEANYGYTF. In DNA, the CDR3 is TGTGCCAGTAGTGGAGGGACAGAAGCTAACTATGGCTACACCTTC.

The J gene is TRBJ1-1, the V gene TRBV19; possible D gene TRBD1, 6 bases. Germline V gives CDR1 LNHDA, CDR2 SQIVND (reference sequence). CDR3 length equals 15 residues. Trimming removed 3 bases at V and 1 base at J, with 12 bases between. CDR3 loop: CASSIGLTGNTEAFF. Written as DNA, the CDR3 is TGTGCCAGTAGTATCGGATTGACAGGGAACACTGAAGCTTTCTTT.

The rearrangement links TRBV24-1 to TRBJ2-5; 10 bases are shared with TRBD2. The CDR3 covers 16 residues. After removal of 4 bases from V and 5 bases from J, the junction contained 9 bases not matched to a gene. Germline CDR1 KGHDR, CDR2 SFDVKD. CDR3 region: CATSDRTSGGGETQYF. The CDR3 coding sequence is TGTGCCACCAGTGACCGGACTAGCGGAGGGGGGGAGACCCAGTACTTC.

This clone is a singleton in its sample. V and J are TRBV5-1 and TRBJ2-7; 9 bases are shared with TRBD2. Germline CDR1 reads SGHRS; CDR2 reads YFSETQ. The CDR3 runs 13 residues. V lost 2 bases to trimming and J lost 5 bases; unmatched junction nucleotides: 2. Written as DNA, the CDR3 is TGCGCCAGCAGCTTCGGACTAGCGAACGAGCAGTACTTC. This gives the protein CASSFGLANEQYF. The entire variable domain, with the rest obtained from reference TRBV5-1 and TRBJ2-7, is as follows: KAGVTQTPRYLIKTRGQQVTLSCSPISGHRSVSWYQQTPGQGLQFLFEYFSETQRNKGNFPGRFSGRQFSNSRSEMNVSTLELGDSALYLCASSFGLANEQYFGPGTRLTVT.

The rearrangement joins TRBV10-3 to TRBJ1-2, with 10 bases aligning to TRBD1. The CDR3 runs 14 residues. CDR1 is ENHRY, CDR2 SYGVKD, per germline. The ends lost 6 bases at V and 2 bases at J; junction bases unmatched: 3. The CDR3 nucleotides are TGTGCCATCAGCCCGGGACAGGGGAACTATGGCTACACCTTC. This codes for CAISPGQGNYGYTF.

CDR3 sequence: CASSSLAGAGETQYF. The CDR3 DNA sequence: TGTGCCAGCAGCTCTTTAGCGGGAGCAGGGGAGACCCAGTACTTC. The chain uses TRBV11-2 and TRBJ2-5; TRBD2 aligns across 9 bases. The CDR3 loop spans 15 amino acids. From germline, CDR1 is SGHAT and CDR2 FQNNGV. Losses at the gene ends were 4 bases for V and 5 bases for J; bases not matched to a gene: 8.

This chain links TRBV4-3 with TRBJ2-1; a possible D gene is TRBD2 (5 bases). With 3 bases removed from V and 5 bases from J, the gap between germline ends came to 17 bases. The CDR3 runs to 16 residues. In germline, CDR1 is LGHNA, CDR2 YSLEER. CDR3 nucleotides: TGCGCCAGCAGCCAGGGAGCCTCCAGCTTAGACAATGAGCAGTTCTTC. Its protein is CASSQGASSLDNEQFF.

The chain joins TRBV9 to TRBJ2-1, with D possibly being TRBD1 (5 bases). The CDR3 runs to 15 residues. From germline, CDR1 is SGDLS and CDR2 YYNGEE. The V end lost 0 bases, the J end lost 6 bases, and 13 bases lay between the germline ends. CDR3 loop: CASSVEAGIGNEQFF. The CDR3 bases are TGTGCCAGCAGCGTAGAGGCAGGGATAGGCAATGAGCAGTTCTTC.

The chain carries TRBV5-4 and TRBJ1-2; TRBD1 might be the D (5 bases). V dropped 1 base and J dropped 2 bases, with 9 bases sitting between them. The CDR3 runs 14 residues. Germline CDR1 and CDR2: SGHNT and YYREEE (reference sequence). CDR3 protein: CASSLKAGNYGYTF. The CDR3 bases are TGTGCCAGCAGCTTGAAGGCAGGGAACTATGGCTACACCTTC.

This chain links TRBV18 with TRBJ1-6; D is unclear. The germline V gene has CDR1 KGHSH and CDR2 LQKENI. The germline V and J ends were trimmed by 4 bases and 6 bases, with 7 bases remaining between them. CDR3 size: 13 residues. CDR3 sequence (DNA): TGTGCCAGCTCACTCAGTGGTAATTCACCCCTCCACTTT. This encodes CASSLSGNSPLHF.

J is TRBJ2-1 and V is TRBV12-3 or TRBV12-4; a possible D gene is TRBD1 (6 bases). Trimming pared 5 bases from V and 3 bases from J, leaving 8 bases between. The CDR3 has 13 residues. CDR3 sequence (DNA): TGTGCCAGCAGTCCGACAGGCTACAATGAGCAGTTCTTC. This codes for CASSPTGYNEQFF.

This chain joins TRBV5-4 and TRBJ1-1; 8 nucleotides align to TRBD1. Germline CDR1 is SGHNT and CDR2 is YYREEE (reference sequence). CDR3 length: 17 residues. With 4 bases clipped from V and 1 base from J, the junction kept 12 bases outside the gene matches. CDR3 nucleotide sequence: TGTGCCAGCAGCCCCTTCGGACAGGGTTGGGAGAACACTGAAGCTTTCTTT. Translating it yields CASSPFGQGWENTEAFF.

V is TRBV11-3 and J is TRBJ2-5; D is perhaps TRBD1 (6 bases). The CDR3 has 15 residues. The germline gives CDR1 SGHNT, CDR2 YENEEA. V lost 1 base and J 2 bases, leaving 11 bases between the germline ends. The CDR3 region is CASSLGQGSQETQYF. In nucleotides, the CDR3 is TGTGCCAGCAGCTTAGGTCAGGGGTCACAAGAGACCCAGTACTTC.